The next 21 T cell receptor beta chains were all read from a single sample in a study of prognosis after radiotherapy for stage I lung cancer. By two-round multiplex PCR, the TCR beta CDR3 was amplified from genomic DNA. Every TRBV and TRBJ gene had its own specific primer in first-round PCR. TCRdb itself ran the multiplex PCR reads through MiXCR, one entry per CDR3 protein. This sample has over 25,000 distinct CDR3 sequences; just over 45% occur once, and the top ten carry about 15%. The sample was PBMCs, taken before or after stereotactic body radiation therapy (not recorded which). The receptors shown here come from a donor over 45 with non-small cell lung cancer.

The J gene is TRBJ1-4, the V gene TRBV5-1; D remains ambiguous. In germline, CDR1 is SGHRS, CDR2 YFSETQ. The CDR3 is 15 residues long. Trimming removed 0 bases from V and 2 bases from J, with 8 bases in between. The CDR3: CASSLAGQTNEKLFF. In DNA, the CDR3 is TGCGCCAGCAGCTTGGCAGGCCAGACTAATGAAAAACTGTTTTTT.

The table lists this clonotype with many counts. The chain couples TRBV20-1 to TRBJ2-1; D call uncertain. The CDR3 sequence is 14 residues long. CDR1 and CDR2 from the germline V gene are DFQATT and SNEGSKA (reference sequence). The V and J ends lost 3 bases and 0 bases respectively, with 9 bases between them. Here the CDR3 DNA reads TGCAGTGCTAGGAAGGCTAGCTCCTACAATGAGCAGTTCTTC. This codes for CSARKASSYNEQFF.

This clonotype was detected ten times or more. V gene TRBV18 combines with J gene TRBJ2-7; 8 bases map to TRBD2. Germline loops: CDR1 KGHSH, CDR2 LQKENI. V lost 5 bases to trimming and J lost 1 base; unmatched junction nucleotides: 10. CDR3 length: 16 residues. The CDR3 DNA reads TGTGCCAGCTCAGTCGTCGGGGCGGGAGGATCCTACGAGCAGTACTTC. It specifies CASSVVGAGGSYEQYF.

With regard to this clonotype: The junction does not match germline at one end; this may be a read error. V and J are TRBV2 and TRBJ2-3; D unresolved. In germline, CDR1 is SNHLY, CDR2 FYNNEI. The CDR3 extends over 13 amino acids. The CDR3 nucleotides are TGTGCCAGCAGTGGTATACATACAGATACGCTGTATTTT. Its translation: CASSGIHTDTLYF.

The chain uses TRBV27 and TRBJ1-2; D not certain. This CDR3 has 13 amino acids. Germline assignment: CDR1 MNHEY and CDR2 SMNVEV (reference sequence). V was pared by 3 bases and J by 3 bases, with 8 bases between. The CDR3 spells CASSLSGDYGYTF. The CDR3 coding sequence is TGTGCCAGCAGTTTGTCAGGCGACTATGGCTACACCTTC.

At least ten counts were recorded for this clonotype. This chain links TRBV27 with TRBJ2-7; 7 bases map to TRBD2. Unmatched junction bases numbered 21, after V lost 5 bases and J lost 5 bases. The CDR3 totals 18 residues. The germline gives CDR1 MNHEY, CDR2 SMNVEV (reference sequence). CDR3 sequence (DNA): TGTGCCAGCAGTCCCCCATCCCATACGGGGGGAGTTACCGACGAGCAGTACTTC. Translating it yields CASSPPSHTGGVTDEQYF.

This clonotype was recorded at least ten times. This chain joins TRBV7-9 and TRBJ1-4; 7 bases map to TRBD1. The CDR3 loop spans 13 amino acids. J lost 6 bases, V lost 10 bases, and 8 bases had no gene match. Germline lookup yields CDR1 SEHNR and CDR2 FQNEAQ (reference sequence). The CDR3 sequence: CATTDRVDEKLFF. In nucleotides, the CDR3 is TGTGCCACAACCGACAGGGTGGATGAAAAACTGTTTTTT.

The gene calls are TRBV14 and TRBJ2-3; TRBD2 matches at 12 bases. CDR3 length: 16 amino acids. Germline loops: CDR1 SGHDN, CDR2 FVKESK. V trimming: 7 bases; J trimming: 4 bases; junction bases outside the gene matches: 9. The CDR3 nucleotides are TGTGCCAGCATCTTTCGACTAGCGGGAGAGGCAGATACGCAGTATTTT. Translation: CASIFRLAGEADTQYF.

The chain recombines TRBV6-1 with TRBJ2-3; D remains ambiguous. This CDR3 is 13 amino acids long. The V gene lost 7 bases and the J gene lost 2 bases, with 10 bases spanning the gap. Germline CDR1 MNHNS, CDR2 SASEGT. The CDR3 loop reads CASTEPNTDTQYF. The CDR3 region has the DNA TGTGCCAGCACGGAGCCCAACACAGATACGCAGTATTTT.

This clonotype showed up just once. The chain employs TRBV29-1 and TRBJ2-1; the match to TRBD2 covers 7 bases. J gave up 1 base and V 8 bases, and 17 bases lay outside the gene matches. The CDR3 is made up of 17 amino acids. CDR1 SQVTM and CDR2 ANQGSEA come from the germline V gene. CDR3 nucleotides: TGCAGCTTCGCTTTAGGTGGCGGGAGTGGTTCCTACAATGAGCAGTTCTTC. This translates into CSFALGGGSGSYNEQFF.

At least ten counts were recorded for this clonotype. This rearrangement joins TRBV5-1 to TRBJ2-3; perhaps TRBD2 as D (7 bases). The length of the CDR3 is 15 residues. Trimming shortened V by 6 bases and J by 3 bases, and 17 bases separated the two germline ends. CDR1 is SGHRS, CDR2 YFSETQ, per germline. CDR3 sequence: CASNLGGGRTDTQYF. The CDR3 DNA reads TGCGCCAGCAATCTGGGGGGGGGGCGGACAGATACGCAGTATTTT. The full variable domain, its missing parts supplied by reference TRBV5-1 and TRBJ2-3, is KAGVTQTPRYLIKTRGQQVTLSCSPISGHRSVSWYQQTPGQGLQFLFEYFSETQRNKGNFPGRFSGRQFSNSRSEMNVSTLELGDSALYLCASNLGGGRTDTQYFGPGTRLTVL.

Details on this clonotype: An end of the junction does not agree with germline; a read error may underlie this. The V call is TRBV7-2, the J call TRBJ2-7; D is unresolved. This CDR3 is 14 amino acids long. In germline, CDR1 is SGHTA, CDR2 FQGNSA. The chain's CDR3 is CVSSLTTDTYEQYF. Here the CDR3 DNA reads TGTGTCAGCAGCCTAACGACTGACACCTACGAGCAGTACTTC.

This clonotype was observed at least ten times. The CDR3 reads CASSLNSNYGYTF. In DNA, the CDR3 is TGTGCCAGCAGCTTAAACAGCAACTATGGCTACACCTTC. The chain links TRBV7-2 to TRBJ1-2; D gene uncertain. Germline V lookup: CDR1 SGHTA, CDR2 FQGNSA. With 2 bases removed from V and 2 bases from J, the gap between germline ends came to 6 bases. CDR3 size: 13 residues.

The chain combines TRBV20-1 with TRBJ2-1, with 8 bases that match TRBD1. Looked up from germline, CDR1 is DFQATT and CDR2 is SNEGSKA (reference sequence). This CDR3 region has 14 residues. In nucleotides, the CDR3 is TGCACTCCGCGACAGGGGTCCTCCTACAATGAGCAGTTCTTC. It translates to CTPRQGSSYNEQFF.

This sequence joins TRBV6-2 or TRBV6-3 and TRBJ1-5, with a weak D call TRBD1 (5 bases). The CDR3 covers 15 residues. Germline assignment: CDR1 MNHEY and CDR2 SVGEGT. The V end was cut by 6 bases, the J end by 8 bases, with 20 bases between. In nucleotides, the CDR3 is TGTGCCAGCAGCTGCACAGGTAGTAAAAGGGAGCCCCAGCATTTT. This translates into CASSCTGSKREPQHF.

In the case of this clonotype: It differs at one base from a far larger clone, so likely a read error. V is TRBV6-9 and J is TRBJ2-5; D not resolved. Germline lookup yields CDR1 MNHGY and CDR2 SVAAGI. The CDR3 has 14 amino acids. The CDR3 loop reads CASSYSRGLETHYF. The CDR3 DNA reads as TGTGCCAGCAGTTACTCTCGAGGCTTAGAGACCCATTACTTC.

The V call is TRBV7-8, the J call TRBJ2-7; 7 nucleotides match TRBD1. Germline loops: CDR1 SGHVS, CDR2 FQNEAQ. J lost 0 bases, V lost 5 bases, and 7 bases had no gene match. The CDR3 totals 15 residues. CDR3 nucleotide sequence: TGTGCCAGCAGCCACGGGCGGACAGGCTCCTACGAGCAGTACTTC. This sequence encodes CASSHGRTGSYEQYF.

About this clonotype: This likely reflects a read error, since a far larger clone is one base away. This sequence joins TRBV6-9 and TRBJ2-7, with D hard to call. Germline V CDR1 and CDR2: MNHGY, SVAAGI. This CDR3 contains 12 residues. With 2 bases removed from V and 4 bases from J, the gap between germline ends came to 6 bases. The CDR3 here is CASSYSVYEQYF. As DNA, the CDR3 is TGTGCCAGCAGTTATAGTGTTTACGAGCAGTACTTC.

The chain links TRBV11-3 to TRBJ2-7; D is unresolved. Germline-derived CDR1 and CDR2 are SGHNT and YENEEA. The CDR3 has 15 residues. The germline V and J ends were trimmed by 5 bases and 1 base, with 15 bases remaining between them. This CDR3 is CASSTSWVASYEQYF. The CDR3 DNA is TGTGCCAGCAGCACATCCTGGGTAGCTTCCTACGAGCAGTACTTC.

This clonotype was seen at least ten times. This chain connects TRBV6-6 to TRBJ2-3; D is possibly TRBD1 (5 bases). The germline CDR1 and CDR2 sequences are MNHNY and SVGAGI (reference sequence). Trimming took 0 bases from V and 2 from J, leaving 9 bases between them. The CDR3 runs 15 residues. CDR3 in DNA: TGTGCCAGCAGTTACTCGGGGCGGACCACAGATACGCAGTATTTT. It codes for CASSYSGRTTDTQYF.

About this clonotype: A read error is possible here, since a much larger clone lies one base away. The CDR3 spells CASSPERGRRTEAFF. For the CDR3, the DNA is TGTGCCAGCAGCCCCGAAAGGGGACGTAGGACTGAAGCTTTCTTT. The chain recombines TRBV7-9 with TRBJ1-1; D is possibly TRBD1 (5 bases). The CDR3 has 15 amino acids. The germline V gene has CDR1 SEHNR and CDR2 FQNEAQ (reference sequence). V was shortened by 5 bases and J by 5 bases, with 18 bases between the two germline ends.